The 30 T cell receptor beta chains given below trace back to one sample, sequenced in a study of technical replicates of blood from a handful of donors. Produced via immunoSEQ multiplex PCR; TCRdb's table is partial and in-frame only. This table holds roughly 76,000 clones, around 94% found once. The sequenced material came from T cells isolated from PBMCs. These receptors were collected from a human donor in good health.

V and J are TRBV27 and TRBJ2-1; D may be TRBD2 (6 bases). CDR3 size: 15 residues. The germline V and J ends were trimmed by 2 bases and 10 bases, with 18 bases remaining between them. Germline-derived CDR1 and CDR2 are MNHEY and SMNVEV (reference sequence). As DNA, the CDR3 is TGTGCCAGCAGTTTAGGGTTTCTCGGGGGAAACGAGCAGTTCTTC. This gives the protein CASSLGFLGGNEQFF.

This clone came up a few times. This chain connects TRBV6-5 to TRBJ1-5; D call uncertain. Germline V gene data show CDR1 as MNHEY and CDR2 as SVGAGI. Trimming pared 4 bases from V and 5 bases from J, leaving 9 bases between. The CDR3 sequence is 13 residues long. CDR3 nucleotides: TGTGCCAGCAGTTTCCGACTGGATCAGCCCCAGCATTTT. As protein: CASSFRLDQPQHF.

The chain recombines TRBV6-1 with TRBJ1-2; TRBD1 aligns across 8 bases. This CDR3 region has 14 residues. From germline, CDR1 is MNHNS and CDR2 SASEGT. V trimming: 5 bases; J trimming: 4 bases; junction bases outside the gene matches: 6. The CDR3 spells CASSPSDRAYGYTF. CDR3 sequence (DNA): TGTGCCAGCAGTCCATCGGACAGGGCCTATGGCTACACCTTC.

This clone was recorded once. In nucleotides, the CDR3 is TGTGCCAGTCGGGAGGGATCGGTTGAAAAACTGTTTTTT. It is translated as CASREGSVEKLFF. This rearrangement joins TRBV6-5 to TRBJ1-4; D not resolved. The V gene's germline CDR1 is MNHEY and CDR2 SVGAGI. Trimming removed 9 bases at V and 7 bases at J, with 15 bases between. The CDR3 extends over 13 amino acids.

The sample holds a few counts of this clone. This chain joins TRBV10-3 and TRBJ2-7, with a possible D match to TRBD1 (6 bases). V gave up 6 bases and J gave up 6 bases, with 15 bases separating them. CDR1 and CDR2 (germline): ENHRY, SYGVKD. This CDR3 is 13 amino acids long. The CDR3 DNA is TGTGCCATCAGGTTGACAGGAGACAGCGAGCAGTACTTC. It is translated as CAIRLTGDSEQYF.

This clone is a singleton in its sample. The chain uses TRBV6-5 and TRBJ2-2; D ambiguous. This CDR3 is built from 14 residues. Germline V gene data show CDR1 as MNHEY and CDR2 as SVGAGI. V lost 2 bases to trimming and J lost 2 bases, with 6 bases between them. CDR3 coding DNA: TGTGCCAGCAGTTACGGCGGTAACACCGGGGAGCTGTTTTTT. It encodes CASSYGGNTGELFF.

The chain uses TRBV4-2 and TRBJ1-2; tentative D call: TRBD1 (6 bases). The V gene's germline CDR1 is LGHNA and CDR2 YNFKEQ. V shed 1 base and J shed 8 bases, with 11 bases lying between them. CDR3 size: 13 residues. CDR3 nucleotides: TGTGCCAGCAGCCAAGTCCAGGGGTACGGCTACACCTTC. Its translation: CASSQVQGYGYTF.

This clone occurred once. This CDR3 reads CASSVGGTEYGYTF. The CDR3, as DNA: TGTGCCAGCAGCGTAGGAGGGACAGAATATGGCTACACCTTC. The chain couples TRBV9 to TRBJ1-2; 7 positions agree with TRBD1. The germline CDR1 and CDR2 sequences are SGDLS and YYNGEE. The junction had 4 bases not matched to a gene; V was cut back by 0 bases and J by 5 bases. The CDR3 totals 14 residues.

This clone was found once. This chain uses TRBV25-1 with TRBJ1-1; 7 bases agree with TRBD1. The germline V gene encodes CDR1 MGHDK and CDR2 SYGVNS. The length of the CDR3 is 14 residues. The V and J ends lost 2 bases and 3 bases, in that order; junction bases with no gene match: 3. In nucleotides, the CDR3 is TGTGCCAGCAGTGAACAGGGGGGACACACTGAAGCTTTCTTT. This gives the protein CASSEQGGHTEAFF.

The chain combines TRBV6-5 with TRBJ2-4, with D possibly TRBD1 on 6 matching bases. The germline V and J ends were trimmed by 0 bases and 7 bases, with 13 bases remaining between them. Germline lookup yields CDR1 MNHEY and CDR2 SVGAGI. The length of the CDR3 is 15 residues. The CDR3 protein is CASSYSQDRSNIQYF. CDR3 nucleotides: TGTGCCAGCAGTTACTCCCAGGACAGATCTAACATTCAGTACTTC.

The chain joins TRBV6-5 to TRBJ2-7; TRBD2 might be the D (5 bases). V was pared by 0 bases and J by 2 bases, with 14 bases between. The germline V gene has CDR1 MNHEY and CDR2 SVGAGI. The CDR3 runs to 16 residues. The CDR3 DNA sequence: TGTGCCAGCAGTTACTCTTTCTGGGGAGACCCCTACGAGCAGTACTTC. It yields the protein CASSYSFWGDPYEQYF.

V and J are TRBV2 and TRBJ2-5; 10 bases agree with TRBD2. The CDR3 sequence is 17 residues long. J lost 1 base, V lost 5 bases, and 10 bases had no gene match. The V gene's germline CDR1 is SNHLY and CDR2 FYNNEI. Here the CDR3 DNA reads TGTGCCAGCAGTTCAATAGCGGGAGGAGGGGCCCAAGAGACCCAGTACTTC. Residues: CASSSIAGGGAQETQYF.

Notes on this clone: Other nucleotide sequences from this sample produce the same CDR3. The chain recombines TRBV5-1 with TRBJ2-1, with a weak D call TRBD1 (5 bases). Trimming removed 0 bases at V and 8 bases at J, with 12 bases between. This CDR3 region has 14 residues. Germline assignment: CDR1 SGHRS and CDR2 YFSETQ. CDR3 sequence reads: CASSLDSGRDEQFF. DNA of the CDR3: TGCGCCAGCAGCTTGGACTCAGGGCGCGATGAGCAGTTCTTC.

This clone has only a few counts. The chain carries TRBV27 and TRBJ2-2, with 8 bases identical to TRBD1. Germline values: CDR1 MNHEY, CDR2 SMNVEV (reference sequence). This CDR3 has 14 residues. Germline trimming cut 4 bases from V and 3 bases from J; bases unmatched to any gene: 1. The CDR3, as DNA: TGTGCCAGCAGTTCAGGGGGCTACACCGGGGAGCTGTTTTTT. As protein: CASSSGGYTGELFF.

This chain connects TRBV1 to TRBJ2-7; the D call in the table, TRBD2, was not verified against the DNA. TRBV1 is deemed a pseudogene. This CDR3 is built from 17 residues. The CDR3 coding sequence is TGCACCAGCAGCCAAGAAGTCTGGCAGCCGGGAAACTACGAGCAGTACTTC. This encodes CTSSQEVWQPGNYEQYF.

V gene TRBV10-3 combines with J gene TRBJ1-4, with 7 nucleotides matching TRBD1. This CDR3 has 15 residues. CDR1 and CDR2 (germline): ENHRY, SYGVKD. J was trimmed by 8 bases and V by 5 bases; bases with no gene match: 11. In DNA, the CDR3 is TGTGCCATCAGTAGCCCTACAGGGGAAGGCGAAAAACTGTTTTTT. It encodes CAISSPTGEGEKLFF.

This chain joins TRBV6-1 and TRBJ2-7; tentative D call: TRBD2 (5 bases). This CDR3 has 15 residues. Looked up from germline, CDR1 is MNHNS and CDR2 is SASEGT. Trimming removed 1 base at V and 0 bases at J, with 10 bases between. Here the CDR3 reads CASSEEEAISYEQYF. Here the CDR3 DNA reads TGTGCCAGCAGTGAAGAGGAGGCCATCTCCTACGAGCAGTACTTC.

The V gene is TRBV4-1, the J gene TRBJ2-7; the match to TRBD1 covers 9 bases. From germline, CDR1 is MGHRA and CDR2 YSYEKL. The CDR3 covers 15 residues. With V trimmed by 4 bases and J by 4 bases, 8 bases remained unmatched. The CDR3 region is CASSPITGGGYEQYF. CDR3 bases: TGCGCCAGCAGCCCGATAACAGGGGGCGGATACGAGCAGTACTTC.

The J gene is TRBJ2-1, the V gene TRBV2; no definite D call. Per germline, CDR1 SNHLY and CDR2 FYNNEI. The V and J ends lost 5 bases and 0 bases respectively, with 11 bases between them. The CDR3 is 15 residues long. The CDR3 loop is CASSLLAPSYNEQFF. The CDR3 nucleotides are TGTGCCAGCAGTCTGTTAGCCCCCTCCTACAATGAGCAGTTCTTC.

A single count supports this clone. The V gene is TRBV5-1, the J gene TRBJ1-5; D gene uncertain. Trimming removed 0 bases at V and 3 bases at J, with 10 bases between. This CDR3 comprises 15 residues. CDR1 and CDR2 (germline): SGHRS, YFSETQ. CDR3 protein: CASSLGLNPNQPQHF. In nucleotides, the CDR3 is TGCGCCAGCAGCTTGGGACTGAACCCCAATCAGCCCCAGCATTTT.

The chain couples TRBV30 to TRBJ2-2, with D possibly matching TRBD1 (6 bases). This CDR3 contains 15 residues. The germline V gene encodes CDR1 GTSNPN and CDR2 SVGIG (reference sequence). The V end lost 5 bases, the J end lost 6 bases, and 19 bases lay between the germline ends. The CDR3 DNA is TGTGCCTGGGCCCAGGGTCTACAGGGTTCCGGGGAGCTGTTTTTT. Protein product: CAWAQGLQGSGELFF.

This rearrangement joins TRBV6-5 to TRBJ2-7, with a weak D call TRBD1 (6 bases). V was cut by 6 bases and J by 6 bases, with 9 bases left in between. Germline loops: CDR1 MNHEY, CDR2 SVGAGI. The CDR3 loop spans 11 amino acids. In DNA form, the CDR3 reads TGTGCCAGCAGCATAGGGGGCGAGCAGTACTTC. This codes for CASSIGGEQYF.

The V gene is TRBV7-2, the J gene TRBJ1-2; D not resolved. Trimming took 0 bases from V and 2 from J, leaving 7 bases between them. This CDR3 region has 14 residues. CDR1 SGHTA and CDR2 FQGNSA come from the germline V gene. CDR3 residues: CASSLARSNYGYTF. DNA of the CDR3: TGTGCCAGCAGCTTAGCGCGCTCAAACTATGGCTACACCTTC.

The rearrangement joins TRBV29-1 to TRBJ2-2, with 12 bases that match TRBD2. With 3 bases clipped from V and 1 base from J, the junction kept 3 bases outside the gene matches. Germline CDR1 and CDR2: SQVTM and ANQGSEA. The CDR3 has 16 residues. The CDR3 loop reads CSVEGLAGLNTGELFF. CDR3 DNA: TGCAGCGTTGAGGGACTAGCGGGCCTGAACACCGGGGAGCTGTTTTTT.

On this clone: The identical CDR3 is also encoded by other nucleotide sequences in the sample. This sequence joins TRBV9 and TRBJ2-7, with a tentative D call TRBD2 (5 bases). The germline gives CDR1 SGDLS, CDR2 YYNGEE. V lost 0 bases and J lost 0, with 7 bases in between. The CDR3 extends over 14 amino acids. As DNA, the CDR3 is TGTGCCAGCAGCGTAGGAGGGAGCTCCTACGAGCAGTACTTC. Its protein is CASSVGGSSYEQYF.

The chain recombines TRBV2 with TRBJ1-1; a possible D gene is TRBD1 (5 bases). Trimming removed 0 bases at V and 10 bases at J, with 12 bases between. CDR1 and CDR2 (germline): SNHLY, FYNNEI. The CDR3 is made up of 13 amino acids. CDR3 in DNA: TGTGCCAGCAGTGAAGCGGGACTCGACAGAGCTTTCTTT. Its translation: CASSEAGLDRAFF.

The V call is TRBV7-9, the J call TRBJ1-2; TRBD1 agrees at 8 bases. J lost 4 bases, V lost 8 bases, and 6 bases had no gene match. Per germline, CDR1 SEHNR and CDR2 FQNEAQ (reference sequence). CDR3 length: 13 amino acids. CDR3 nucleotide sequence: TGTGCCAGCGCACGACAGGGGATCTATGGCTACACCTTC. Protein sequence: CASARQGIYGYTF. Supplemented by reference TRBV7-9 and TRBJ1-2, the full variable domain reads DTGVSQNPRHKITKRGQNVTFRCDPISEHNRLYWYRQTLGQGPEFLTYFQNEAQLEKSRLLSDRFSAERPKGSFSTLEIQRTEQGDSAMYLCASARQGIYGYTFGSGTRLTVV.

This chain joins TRBV6-5 and TRBJ2-7; tentative D call: TRBD2 (6 bases). The CDR3 is made up of 12 amino acids. The germline V and J ends were trimmed by 5 bases and 3 bases, with 8 bases remaining between them. Germline loops: CDR1 MNHEY, CDR2 SVGAGI. This chain's CDR3 is CASSQTSYEQYF. The CDR3 DNA reads TGTGCCAGCAGTCAGACTAGCTACGAGCAGTACTTC.

This sequence joins TRBV18 and TRBJ1-5; no firm D call. CDR1 and CDR2 from the germline V gene are KGHSH and LQKENI. The germline V and J ends were trimmed by 2 bases and 5 bases, with 13 bases remaining between them. The CDR3 runs 15 residues. As DNA, the CDR3 is TGTGCCAGCTCACCAGCAGAATTGGTTGATCAGCCCCAGCATTTT. Protein: CASSPAELVDQPQHF. Looking up the rest from reference TRBV18 and TRBJ1-5 gives the full variable domain: NAGVMQNPRHLVRRRGQEARLRCSPMKGHSHVYWYRQLPEEGLKFMVYLQKENIIDESGMPKERFSAEFPKEGPSILRIQQVVRGDSAAYFCASSPAELVDQPQHFGDGTRLSIL.

The chain recombines TRBV7-6 with TRBJ2-7, with D possibly TRBD2 on 5 matching bases. The germline CDR1 and CDR2 sequences are SGHVS and FNYEAQ. V gave up 4 bases and J gave up 4 bases, with 26 bases separating them. CDR3 length: 18 residues. The CDR3: CASSSHPRRASSAYEQYF. CDR3 in DNA: TGTGCCAGCAGCTCTCACCCGAGGCGGGCTAGCTCCGCTTACGAGCAGTACTTC.